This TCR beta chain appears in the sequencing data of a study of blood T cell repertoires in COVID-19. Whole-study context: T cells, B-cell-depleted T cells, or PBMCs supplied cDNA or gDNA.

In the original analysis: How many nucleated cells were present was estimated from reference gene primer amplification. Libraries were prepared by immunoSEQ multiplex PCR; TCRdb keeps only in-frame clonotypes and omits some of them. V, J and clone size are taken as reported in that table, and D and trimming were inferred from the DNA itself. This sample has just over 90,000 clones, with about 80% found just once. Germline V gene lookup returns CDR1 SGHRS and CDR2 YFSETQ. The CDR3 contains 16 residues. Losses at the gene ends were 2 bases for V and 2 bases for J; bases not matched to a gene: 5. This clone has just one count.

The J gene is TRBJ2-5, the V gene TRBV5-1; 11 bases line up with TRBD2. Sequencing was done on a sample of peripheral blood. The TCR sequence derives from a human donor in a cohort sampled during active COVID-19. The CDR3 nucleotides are TGCGCCAGCAGCTTTACTAGCGGGAGTTTGCAAGAGACCCAGTACTTC. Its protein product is CASSFTSGSLQETQYF.